Detailed here is one T cell receptor beta chain. The sample originates from a study of blood T cell repertoires in COVID-19. Measured with immunoSEQ multiplex PCR; TCRdb has only the in-frame clones, and not every one. The top ten clones hold about 0.78% of a sample with 350,000 to 450,000 clones, approximately 90% of them seen once. J was trimmed by 0 bases and V by 5 bases; bases with no gene match: 2. This CDR3 has 14 residues. Germline CDR1 and CDR2: SGHAT and FQDESV (reference sequence). The TCR was taken from a middle-aged woman who had been exposed to COVID-19. Source material: PBMCs or T cells enriched from blood (not recorded which). The chain joins TRBV11-1 to TRBJ2-3, with TRBD1 matching 7 bases. The DNA of the CDR3 is TGTGCCAGCAGCCGACAGGGCAGCACAGATACGCAGTATTTT. Its protein is CASSRQGSTDTQYF. Filled out from reference TRBV11-1 and TRBJ2-3, the complete variable domain reads EAEVAQSPRYKITEKSQAVAFWCDPISGHATLYWYRQILGQGPELLVQFQDESVVDDSQLPKDRFSAERLKGVDSTLKIQPAELGDSAMYLCASSRQGSTDTQYFGPGTRLTVL.